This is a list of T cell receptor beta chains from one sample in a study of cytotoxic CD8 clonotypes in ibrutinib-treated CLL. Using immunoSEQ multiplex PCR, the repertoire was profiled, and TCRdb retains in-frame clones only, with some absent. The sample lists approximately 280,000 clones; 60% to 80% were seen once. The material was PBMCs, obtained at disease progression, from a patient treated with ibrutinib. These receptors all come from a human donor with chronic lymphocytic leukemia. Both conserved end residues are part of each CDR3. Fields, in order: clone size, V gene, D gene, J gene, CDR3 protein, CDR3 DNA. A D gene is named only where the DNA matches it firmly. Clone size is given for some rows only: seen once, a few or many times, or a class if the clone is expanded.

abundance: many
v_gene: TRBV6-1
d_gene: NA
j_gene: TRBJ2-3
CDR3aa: CASSEAGLTDTQYF
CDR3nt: TGTGCCAGCAGTGAAGCCGGACTCACAGATACGCAGTATTTT

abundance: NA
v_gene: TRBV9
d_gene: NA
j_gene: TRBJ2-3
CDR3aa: CASSPRMVADTQYF
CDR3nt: TGTGCCAGCAGCCCGAGAATGGTGGCAGATACGCAGTATTTT

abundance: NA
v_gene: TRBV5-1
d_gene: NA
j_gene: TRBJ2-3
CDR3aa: CASSLVVGSTDTQYF
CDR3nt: TGCGCCAGCAGCTTGGTGGTTGGCAGCACAGATACGCAGTATTTT

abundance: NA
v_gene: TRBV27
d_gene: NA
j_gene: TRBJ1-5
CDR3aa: CASSPLQGNQPQHF
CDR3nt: TGTGCCAGCAGCCCCCTGCAGGGCAATCAGCCCCAGCATTTT

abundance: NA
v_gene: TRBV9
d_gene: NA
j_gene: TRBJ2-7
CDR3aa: CASSVEVGEPYEQYF
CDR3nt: TGTGCCAGCAGCGTAGAGGTGGGAGAACCCTACGAGCAGTACTTC

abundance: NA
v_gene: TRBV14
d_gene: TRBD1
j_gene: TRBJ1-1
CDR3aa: CASSFRDRGYMNTEAFF
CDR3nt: TGTGCCAGCAGCTTTCGGGACAGGGGTTACATGAACACTGAAGCTTTCTTT

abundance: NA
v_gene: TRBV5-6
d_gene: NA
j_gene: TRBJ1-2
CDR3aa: CASRSRVRGYTF
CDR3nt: TGTGCCAGCAGGAGTCGGGTACGGGGCTACACCTTC

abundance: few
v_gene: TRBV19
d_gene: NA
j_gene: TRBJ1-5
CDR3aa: CASSYDHNQNQPQHF
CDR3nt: TGTGCCAGTAGCTACGACCACAACCAAAATCAGCCCCAGCATTTT

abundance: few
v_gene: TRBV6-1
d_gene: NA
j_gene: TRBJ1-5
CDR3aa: CASSEGEVYQPQHF
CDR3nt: TGTGCCAGCAGTGAAGGGGAGGTCTATCAGCCCCAGCATTTT

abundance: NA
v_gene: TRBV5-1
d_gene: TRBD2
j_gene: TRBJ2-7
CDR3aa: CASSSLAGTYEQYF
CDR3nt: TGCGCCAGCAGCTCACTAGCGGGGACCTACGAGCAGTACTTC

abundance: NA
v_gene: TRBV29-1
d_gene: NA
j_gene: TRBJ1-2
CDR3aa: CSVEVGDYGYTF
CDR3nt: TGCAGCGTTGAAGTTGGGGACTATGGCTACACCTTC

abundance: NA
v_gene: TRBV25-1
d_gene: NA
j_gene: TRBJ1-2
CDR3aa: CASSRLYGYTF
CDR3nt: TGTGCCAGCAGTAGGCTCTATGGCTACACCTTC

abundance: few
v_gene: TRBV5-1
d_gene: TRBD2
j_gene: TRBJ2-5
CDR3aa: CASSWGRTSGSEETQYF
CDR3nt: TGCGCCAGCAGCTGGGGGCGGACTAGCGGGAGCGAAGAGACCCAGTACTTC

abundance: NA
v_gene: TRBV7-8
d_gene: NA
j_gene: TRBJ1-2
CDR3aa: CASSLRVPEGYTF
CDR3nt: TGTGCCAGCAGCTTAAGGGTCCCGGAGGGCTACACCTTC

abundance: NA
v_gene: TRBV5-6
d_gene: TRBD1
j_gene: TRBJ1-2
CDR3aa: CASSLVDREVYGYTF
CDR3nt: TGTGCCAGCAGCTTGGTGGACAGGGAGGTGTATGGCTACACCTTC

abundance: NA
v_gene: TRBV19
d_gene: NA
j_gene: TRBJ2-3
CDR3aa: CASSIAGTGADTQYF
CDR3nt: TGTGCCAGTAGTATCGCTGGGACCGGGGCAGATACGCAGTATTTT

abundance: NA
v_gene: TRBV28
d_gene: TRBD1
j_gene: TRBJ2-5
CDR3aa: CASSPTGGEETQYF
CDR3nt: TGTGCCAGCAGTCCGACAGGGGGCGAGGAGACCCAGTACTTC

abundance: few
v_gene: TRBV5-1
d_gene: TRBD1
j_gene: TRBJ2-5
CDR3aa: CASSLGTGSRTQYF
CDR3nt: TGCGCCAGCAGCTTGGGGACAGGATCGCGGACCCAGTACTTC

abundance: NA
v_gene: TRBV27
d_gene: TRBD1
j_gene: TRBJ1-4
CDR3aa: CASSSTGRAEKLFF
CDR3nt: TGTGCCAGCAGTTCGACAGGGAGGGCTGAAAAACTGTTTTTT

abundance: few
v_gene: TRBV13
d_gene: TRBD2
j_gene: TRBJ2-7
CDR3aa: CASSLAGGLSYEQYF
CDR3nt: TGTGCCAGCTCCCTAGCGGGGGGGCTCTCCTACGAGCAGTACTTC

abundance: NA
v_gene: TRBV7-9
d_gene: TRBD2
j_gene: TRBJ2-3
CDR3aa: CASRPPSGEEHTQYF
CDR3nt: TGTGCCAGCAGACCTCCGAGCGGGGAAGAGCATACGCAGTATTTT

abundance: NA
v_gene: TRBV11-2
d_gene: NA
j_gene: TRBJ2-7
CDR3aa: CASSPAPAYEQYF
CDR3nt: TGTGCCAGCAGCCCGGCCCCTGCCTACGAGCAGTACTTC

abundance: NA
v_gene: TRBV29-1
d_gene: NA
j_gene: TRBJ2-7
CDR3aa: CSVVGGSSYEQYF
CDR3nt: TGCAGCGTTGTGGGGGGAAGCTCCTACGAGCAGTACTTC

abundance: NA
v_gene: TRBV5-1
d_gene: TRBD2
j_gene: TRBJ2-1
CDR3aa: CASSQGLAAYNEQFF
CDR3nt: TGCGCCAGCAGCCAGGGACTAGCGGCCTACAATGAGCAGTTCTTC

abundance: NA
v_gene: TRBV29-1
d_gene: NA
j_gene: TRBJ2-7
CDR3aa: CSVLLDAGPYEQYF
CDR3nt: TGCAGCGTTCTCCTTGACGCGGGTCCCTACGAGCAGTACTTC

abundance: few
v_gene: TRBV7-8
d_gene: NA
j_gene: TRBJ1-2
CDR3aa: CASSRGGGYTF
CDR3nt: TGTGCCAGCAGCCGGGGAGGAGGCTACACCTTC

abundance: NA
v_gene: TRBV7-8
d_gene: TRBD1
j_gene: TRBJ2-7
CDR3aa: CASSLAKQGTGQKVYEQYF
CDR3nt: TGTGCCAGCAGCTTAGCTAAACAGGGGACAGGGCAAAAGGTCTACGAGCAGTACTTC

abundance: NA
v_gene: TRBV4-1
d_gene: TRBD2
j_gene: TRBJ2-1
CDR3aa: CASSHPGLAVNNEQFF
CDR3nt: TGCGCCAGCAGCCACCCGGGACTAGCGGTGAACAATGAGCAGTTCTTC

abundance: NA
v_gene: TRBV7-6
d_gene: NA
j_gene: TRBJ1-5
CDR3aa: CASSLRGEGQPQHF
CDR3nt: TGTGCCAGCAGCTTGCGGGGGGAAGGTCAGCCCCAGCATTTT

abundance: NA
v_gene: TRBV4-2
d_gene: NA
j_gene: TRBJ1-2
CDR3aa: CASSRPTDNYGYTF
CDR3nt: TGTGCCAGCAGCCGCCCGACAGATAACTATGGCTACACCTTC

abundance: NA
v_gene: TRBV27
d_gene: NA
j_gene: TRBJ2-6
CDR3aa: CASSSPWANVLTF
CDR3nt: TGTGCCAGCAGTTCGCCTTGGGCCAACGTCCTGACTTTC

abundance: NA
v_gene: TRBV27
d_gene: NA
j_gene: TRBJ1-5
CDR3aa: CASSLQGRGNQPQHF
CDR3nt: TGTGCCAGCAGTTTACAGGGGCGGGGCAATCAGCCCCAGCATTTT

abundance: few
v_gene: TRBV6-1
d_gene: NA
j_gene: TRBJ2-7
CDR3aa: CASGLVEGYEQYF
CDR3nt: TGTGCCAGCGGGCTAGTAGAAGGGTACGAGCAGTACTTC

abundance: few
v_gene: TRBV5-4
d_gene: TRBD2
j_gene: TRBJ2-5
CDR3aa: CASSLGSGSAETQYF
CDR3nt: TGTGCCAGCAGCTTGGGTAGCGGGAGTGCGGAGACCCAGTACTTC

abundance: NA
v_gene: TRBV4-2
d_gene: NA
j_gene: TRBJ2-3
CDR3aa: CASSQDEGSTDTQYF
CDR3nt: TGTGCCAGCAGCCAAGATGAGGGGAGCACAGATACGCAGTATTTT

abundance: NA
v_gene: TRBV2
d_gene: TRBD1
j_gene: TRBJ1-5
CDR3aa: CASWTGGSNQPQHF
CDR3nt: TGTGCCAGTTGGACAGGGGGTTCCAATCAGCCCCAGCATTTT

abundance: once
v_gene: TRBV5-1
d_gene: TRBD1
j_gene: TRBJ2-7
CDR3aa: CASSLVTGIYEQYF
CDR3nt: TGCGCCAGCAGCTTGGTGACAGGGATCTACGAGCAGTACTTC

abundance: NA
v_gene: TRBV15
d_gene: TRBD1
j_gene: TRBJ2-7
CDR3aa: CATRPRQGAFEQYF
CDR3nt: TGTGCCACCAGACCGAGACAGGGGGCTTTCGAGCAGTACTTC

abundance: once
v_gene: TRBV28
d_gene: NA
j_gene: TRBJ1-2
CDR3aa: CASSFNVLGGGYTF
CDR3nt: TGTGCCAGCAGTTTTAATGTCCTCGGCGGGGGCTACACCTTC

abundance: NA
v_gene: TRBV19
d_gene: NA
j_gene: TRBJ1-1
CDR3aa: CASSMGRGPNTEAFF
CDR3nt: TGTGCCAGTAGTATGGGACGGGGTCCGAACACTGAAGCTTTCTTT

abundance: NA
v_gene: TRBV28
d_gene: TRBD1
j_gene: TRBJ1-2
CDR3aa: CASSPMTTGTGVYGYTF
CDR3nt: TGTGCCAGCAGTCCGATGACCACCGGGACAGGGGTCTATGGCTACACCTTC

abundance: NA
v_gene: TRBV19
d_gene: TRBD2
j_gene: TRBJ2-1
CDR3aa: CASRRYSGIGDEQFF
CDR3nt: TGTGCCAGTAGGCGTTATAGCGGGATTGGGGATGAGCAGTTCTTC